This T cell receptor (beta chain) is drawn from a study of neurological immune-mediated disorders. Findings and limits, study-wide: One related-CDR3 cluster, identified by phylogenetic grouping, held the repertoires of 18 of 34 multiple sclerosis patients and was a possible signature. Among expanded clones, no CDR3 amino acid sequences were shared across subjects, a pattern suggesting private repertoires in all groups.

The making of cDNA relied on 5'RACE with 10-nucleotide random UMIs. The authors obtained over 200 million TCR-beta sequences from 15-18 subjects per sequencing run. TCRdb reprocessed the 5' RACE reads with MiXCR, giving one entry per CDR3 protein. The sample lists around 26,000 distinct CDR3 sequences; 3.3% were seen once. This clonotype was detected ten times or more. Its target is unknown. This clonotype was obtained from a woman under 40 with multiple sclerosis. Sequenced sample: PBMCs.

As DNA, the CDR3 is TGTGCCAGCAGCGTAGACGGGGGGCGGGGGATTAATACGCAGTATTTT. This codes for CASSVDGGRGINTQYF. The chain links TRBV9 to TRBJ2-3; maybe TRBD2 (7 bases). The germline V gene has CDR1 SGDLS and CDR2 YYNGEE. This CDR3 spans 16 amino acids. V gave up 0 bases and J gave up 7 bases, with 18 bases separating them.